This T cell receptor (beta chain) stems from a study of T cell repertoires in cytomegalovirus infection. A single record per CDR3 protein comes from TCRdb applying MiXCR to the reads. The profile shows about 230,000 distinct CDR3 sequences, about 5.9% of them singletons. This clonotype was counted ten times or more. What it recognizes is unknown. Regarding the study as a whole: CMV-specific HLA-C-restricted TCR beta clonotypes dominated the ex vivo response.

CDR1 and CDR2 from the germline V gene are SNHLY and FYNNEI. This CDR3 comprises 16 residues. V gave up 5 bases and J gave up 2 bases; unmatched junction bases: 8. Source material: PBMCs. The clonotype originates from a human donor in good health (CMV status not recorded). Some clones in this sample may be carry-over from other donors' samples. The chain combines TRBV2 with TRBJ2-4; TRBD1 agrees at 8 bases. DNA for the CDR3: TGTGCCAGCAGTCCGCGGACAGGGAGATCCAAAAACATTCAGTACTTC. This encodes CASSPRTGRSKNIQYF. The entire variable domain, with the rest obtained from reference TRBV2 and TRBJ2-4, is as follows: EPEVTQTPSHQVTQMGQEVILRCVPISNHLYFYWYRQILGQKVEFLVSFYNNEISEKSEIFDDQFSVERPDGSNFTLKIRSTKLEDSAMYFCASSPRTGRSKNIQYFGAGTRLSVL.